Listed here are 13 T cell receptor beta chains from one sample, sequenced in a study of tumor-infiltrating lymphocytes in oesophageal squamous cell carcinoma. TCRdb analysed the PCR reads with MiXCR anew, one entry per CDR3 protein. This table holds 14,000 or so distinct CDR3 sequences, approximately 51% found once. The sample was blood. Every receptor here comes from a male donor with esophageal squamous cell carcinoma.

This clonotype came up many times. The rearrangement links TRBV10-3 to TRBJ2-1; 10 bases fit TRBD2. V trimming: 6 bases; J trimming: 9 bases; junction bases outside the gene matches: 11. Germline V gene lookup returns CDR1 ENHRY and CDR2 SYGVKD. The CDR3 consists of 15 residues. CDR3 region: CAIRVEREGPSEQFF. In DNA form, the CDR3 reads TGTGCCATCAGGGTGGAGCGGGAGGGCCCAAGTGAGCAGTTCTTC.

Points on this clonotype: One end of the junction is discordant with germline, which a read error may explain. The rearrangement links TRBV7-6 to TRBJ2-1, with D perhaps TRBD2 (6 bases). Germline V gene sequence: CDR1 SGHVS, CDR2 FNYEAQ. The CDR3 is made up of 13 amino acids. The chain's CDR3 is CASSAGTYNEQFF. The CDR3 region has the DNA TGTGCTAGCAGCGCCGGGACTTACAATGAGCAGTTCTTC.

This clonotype is a singleton in its sample. This chain uses TRBV6-1 with TRBJ1-2, with 9 bases that match TRBD1. Germline CDR1 is MNHNS and CDR2 is SASEGT. J lost 2 bases, V lost 6 bases, and 7 bases had no gene match. The CDR3 extends over 15 amino acids. The CDR3 bases are TGTGCCAGCAGGGAGTGGACAGGGGCCAACTATGGCTACACCTTC. Translating it yields CASREWTGANYGYTF.

On this clonotype: At one boundary the junction diverges from the germline segment, which might be a read error. The chain has TRBV27 and TRBJ2-3; D remains ambiguous. The germline V gene has CDR1 MNHEY and CDR2 SMNVEV (reference sequence). This CDR3 has 14 amino acids. The DNA for the CDR3 is TGTGCCAGCAGTCTATCGTACAGCACAGATACGCAGTATTTT. Its translation is CASSLSYSTDTQYF.

V is TRBV12-3 or TRBV12-4 and J is TRBJ2-7; possible D gene TRBD2, 5 bases. V dropped 0 bases and J dropped 7 bases, with 10 bases sitting between them. The CDR3 contains 13 residues. The DNA for the CDR3 is TGTGCCAGCAGTTTAGCAGTTCGGAGGGAGCAGTACTTC. Translated: CASSLAVRREQYF.

The V and J genes are TRBV7-2 and TRBJ1-2; D remains unclear. V was trimmed by 1 base and J by 2 bases, leaving 14 bases between them. The germline CDR1 and CDR2 sequences are SGHTA and FQGNSA. CDR3 length: 16 residues. This chain's CDR3 is CASSLGLHTGNYGYTF. For the CDR3, the DNA is TGTGCCAGCAGCTTAGGTCTGCATACGGGGAACTATGGCTACACCTTC.

With respect to this clonotype: This likely comes from a read error, as the CDR3 has no conserved phenylalanine or tryptophan at its end. The limits of the CDR3 on the DNA are not certain, so only TCRdb's listed CDR3 is given. The rearrangement joins TRBV7-6 to TRBJ2-1; the D call TRBD1 from the table was never checked on the DNA. Germline CDR1 reads SGHVS; CDR2 reads FNYEAQ. Termini included, the CDR3 measures 17 amino acids. The CDR3 sequence: CASSLDRGQGYEQYFGS.

The J gene is TRBJ1-2, the V gene TRBV6-1, with D possibly TRBD1 on 6 matching bases. Trimming took off 6 bases at V and 3 bases at J, with 14 bases between the two ends. Germline V gene sequence: CDR1 MNHNS, CDR2 SASEGT. The CDR3 is 14 residues long. For the CDR3, the DNA is TGTGCCAGCAGCTCACAGGGTAAAGACTATGGCTACACCTTC. Translated, it gives CASSSQGKDYGYTF.

In this sample, this clonotype is medium-sized. The chain recombines TRBV10-3 with TRBJ2-6; the match to TRBD2 covers 16 bases. The CDR3 length is 19 residues. With 5 bases clipped from V and 1 base from J, the junction kept 5 bases outside the gene matches. From germline, CDR1 is ENHRY and CDR2 SYGVKD. CDR3 DNA sequence: TGTGCCATCAGTAAGGGACTAGCGGGAGGGCCGTCTGGGGCCAACGTCCTGACTTTC. It translates to CAISKGLAGGPSGANVLTF.

Of note for this clonotype: As the CDR3 is not closed by the conserved phenylalanine or tryptophan, this likely results from a read error. The DNA is omitted, as the CDR3 cannot be located on it reliably, and the CDR3 follows TCRdb's listing. The V gene is TRBV12-3 or TRBV12-4, the J gene TRBJ1-1. The CDR3 numbers 15 amino acids, ends counted. The CDR3 region is CANSSGPSMSSSSGQ.

This clonotype occurred a few times. The chain carries TRBV7-2 and TRBJ2-3, with D unclear. The CDR3 is made up of 14 amino acids. Germline CDR1 reads SGHTA; CDR2 reads FQGNSA. V gave up 5 bases and J gave up 0 bases, with 9 bases separating them. The CDR3: CASSPLPSTDTQYF. CDR3 in DNA: TGTGCCAGCAGCCCGTTACCCAGCACAGATACGCAGTATTTT.

V is TRBV28 and J is TRBJ2-1; 12 nucleotides align to TRBD2. The end of the DNA fits TRBJ2-7 better, so the J call may be wrong. CDR1 and CDR2 from the germline V gene are MDHEN and SYDVKM. The CDR3 sequence is 15 residues long. Written as DNA, the CDR3 is TGTGCCAGCAGAAAAACTAGCGGGGGGAACTACGAGCAGTACTTC. Translation: CASRKTSGGNYEQYF.

This clonotype was detected many times. J is TRBJ2-1 and V is TRBV19; TRBD2 agrees at 11 bases. The germline CDR1 and CDR2 sequences are LNHDA and SQIVND (reference sequence). CDR3 length: 15 amino acids. Trimming cost V 3 bases and J 9 bases; bases outside gene matches: 7. This chain's CDR3 is CASSISSGRRGEQFF. The DNA for the CDR3 is TGTGCCAGTAGTATTTCTAGCGGGAGGCGTGGTGAGCAGTTCTTC.